Shown below are 28 T cell receptor beta chains from a single sample sequenced in a study of cytotoxic CD8 clonotypes in ibrutinib-treated CLL listed by TCRdb under 2021. Library construction relied on the immunoSEQ multiplex PCR assay. TCRdb re-hosts the immuneACCESS table, in-frame sequences only. Its copies lack some clones; in the studies checked, an unresolved V gene accounts for under half of them, and the cause for the rest is not known. Within this sample are 150,000 or so clones, with around 84% of them counted one time only. 7.6% of the sample goes to the ten largest clones. The specimen comprised PBMCs, sampled after 36 months of ibrutinib treatment. The receptors were gathered from a human donor with chronic lymphocytic leukemia.

This clone was detected only once. V gene TRBV4-1 combines with J gene TRBJ2-3; D gene unclear. Trimming removed 0 bases from V and 5 bases from J, with 12 bases in between. CDR1 MGHRA and CDR2 YSYEKL come from the germline V gene. This CDR3 region has 15 residues. The CDR3 here is CASSQDSSGRDTQYF. The CDR3 DNA follows: TGCGCCAGCAGCCAAGATAGCTCCGGGCGAGATACGCAGTATTTT.

The chain has TRBV7-3 and TRBJ2-1; TRBD2 agrees at 16 bases. Germline V gene sequence: CDR1 SGHTA, CDR2 FQGTGA. This CDR3 contains 20 residues. With V trimmed by 4 bases and J by 6 bases, 15 bases remained unmatched. The CDR3 nucleotides are TGTGCCAGCAGCTCCGGCGCCTCGGGACTAGCGGGAGGGCCCGGCAATGAGCAGTTCTTC. Its protein is CASSSGASGLAGGPGNEQFF.

The chain has TRBV6-5 and TRBJ2-2, with D unclear. Germline V gives CDR1 MNHEY, CDR2 SVGAGI. V lost 3 bases to trimming and J lost 6 bases, with 5 bases between them. The CDR3 is made up of 12 amino acids. CDR3 nucleotide sequence: TGTGCCAGCAGTTATGGGGCCGGGGAGCTGTTTTTT. It encodes CASSYGAGELFF.

This rearrangement joins TRBV14 to TRBJ1-5; D not certain. Trimming removed 3 bases from V and 3 bases from J, with 6 bases in between. Germline V gene sequence: CDR1 SGHDN, CDR2 FVKESK. CDR3 length: 13 amino acids. The CDR3 loop reads CASSQQTNQPQHF. The CDR3 bases are TGTGCCAGCAGCCAGCAGACCAATCAGCCCCAGCATTTT.

The J gene is TRBJ1-5, the V gene TRBV4-1, with TRBD1 identical over 8 bases. Unmatched junction bases numbered 6, after V lost 3 bases and J lost 2 bases. Germline CDR1 reads MGHRA; CDR2 reads YSYEKL. The CDR3 consists of 16 residues. The CDR3 loop reads CASSHLGQGGNQPQHF. As DNA, the CDR3 is TGCGCCAGCAGCCACCTCGGACAGGGTGGCAATCAGCCCCAGCATTTT.

J is TRBJ2-6 and V is TRBV7-2; TRBD1 matches at 9 bases. Germline lookup yields CDR1 SGHTA and CDR2 FQGNSA. V lost 5 bases, J lost 2 bases, and 4 bases stayed unmatched. The CDR3 totals 16 residues. CDR3: CASSNRGHTGANVLTF. Here the CDR3 DNA reads TGTGCCAGCAGCAACAGGGGGCATACTGGGGCCAACGTCCTGACTTTC.

This clone appeared many times. This chain uses TRBV18 with TRBJ2-1; D is uncertain. The CDR3 extends over 15 amino acids. V dropped 0 bases and J dropped 4 bases, with 10 bases sitting between them. Germline V gene sequence: CDR1 KGHSH, CDR2 LQKENI. CDR3 residues: CASSPPALGYNEQFF. In nucleotides, the CDR3 is TGTGCCAGCTCACCACCCGCGCTGGGTTACAATGAGCAGTTCTTC.

CDR3 sequence reads: CASSRTGTASYEQYF. CDR3 nucleotides: TGCGCCAGCAGCCGGACCGGGACAGCTTCCTACGAGCAGTACTTC. The chain has TRBV4-1 and TRBJ2-7, with TRBD1 matching over 7 bases. CDR3 length equals 15 residues. V lost 4 bases and J lost 1; bases outside the gene matches: 7. Germline CDR1 reads MGHRA; CDR2 reads YSYEKL.

In regard to this clone: The same CDR3 can be traced to other DNA sequences in this sample. The chain is built from TRBV11-2 and TRBJ1-2; TRBD1 matches 7 bases. The CDR3 extends over 14 amino acids. Germline V gives CDR1 SGHAT, CDR2 FQNNGV. Germline trimming cut 0 bases from V and 6 bases from J; bases unmatched to any gene: 4. The CDR3 here is CASSLEQGRDGYTF. Written as DNA, the CDR3 is TGTGCCAGCAGCTTAGAACAGGGGCGGGATGGCTACACCTTC.

This clone was seen a few times. The chain has TRBV4-2 and TRBJ2-2, with 9 bases lining up with TRBD1. The ends lost 0 bases at V and 3 bases at J; junction bases unmatched: 5. Germline lookup yields CDR1 LGHNA and CDR2 YNFKEQ. The CDR3 contains 17 residues. Here the CDR3 reads CASSQEGQGGHTGELFF. The CDR3, as DNA: TGTGCCAGCAGCCAAGAGGGACAGGGAGGTCACACCGGGGAGCTGTTTTTT.

CDR3: CASSWTLNTEAFF. The CDR3 bases are TGCGCCAGCAGCTGGACATTGAACACTGAAGCTTTCTTT. This chain links TRBV5-1 with TRBJ1-1, with D possibly matching TRBD1 (5 bases). The V end lost 3 bases, the J end lost 0 bases, and 6 bases lay between the germline ends. Germline V gene data show CDR1 as SGHRS and CDR2 as YFSETQ. The CDR3 sequence is 13 residues long.

The chain carries TRBV6-1 and TRBJ2-1; the match to TRBD2 covers 10 bases. Germline loops: CDR1 MNHNS, CDR2 SASEGT. V dropped 6 bases and J dropped 4; count of bases not matched to a gene: 9. The CDR3 is 16 amino acids. CDR3 sequence reads: CASSENLAGAYNEQFF. As DNA, the CDR3 is TGTGCCAGCAGCGAAAACCTAGCGGGGGCTTACAATGAGCAGTTCTTC.

This rearrangement joins TRBV10-1 to TRBJ2-3, with D perhaps matching TRBD1 (5 bases). Germline V gene data show CDR1 as WNHNN and CDR2 as SYGVQD (reference sequence). CDR3 size: 12 residues. Trimming cost V 0 bases and J 9 bases, with 7 bases left between them. CDR3 region: CASSESGRTQYF. The CDR3 coding sequence is TGCGCCAGCAGTGAGTCGGGGCGAACGCAGTATTTT.

This chain uses TRBV7-2 with TRBJ2-1; D ambiguous. Germline assignment: CDR1 SGHTA and CDR2 FQGNSA. The CDR3 has 13 amino acids. V lost 1 base and J 7 bases, leaving 8 bases between the germline ends. CDR3 in amino acids: CASSLGTWNEQFF. In DNA, the CDR3 is TGTGCCAGCAGCTTAGGGACGTGGAATGAGCAGTTCTTC.

The V call is TRBV5-1, the J call TRBJ1-1; TRBD1 is a possible D gene (5 bases). V was shortened by 0 bases and J by 0 bases, with 6 bases between the two germline ends. CDR1 and CDR2 from the germline V gene are SGHRS and YFSETQ. This CDR3 region has 14 residues. This chain's CDR3 is CASSLGQMNTEAFF. In DNA form, the CDR3 reads TGCGCCAGCAGCTTGGGACAGATGAACACTGAAGCTTTCTTT.

The chain recombines TRBV5-1 with TRBJ2-5; D is ambiguous. The CDR3 totals 11 residues. V was cut by 4 bases and J by 0 bases, with 1 base left in between. The germline gives CDR1 SGHRS, CDR2 YFSETQ. CDR3 amino acids: CASSDQETQYF. The CDR3 DNA is TGCGCCAGCAGCGACCAAGAGACCCAGTACTTC.

V usage is TRBV9 and J usage is TRBJ2-1, with 7 nucleotides matching TRBD2. Germline CDR1 SGDLS, CDR2 YYNGEE. The CDR3 consists of 15 residues. V trimming: 2 bases; J trimming: 1 base; junction bases outside the gene matches: 3. DNA of the CDR3: TGTGCCAGCAGCGTTTGGGAGGGTTCCTACAATGAGCAGTTCTTC. Translated, it gives CASSVWEGSYNEQFF.

The chain carries TRBV10-3 and TRBJ1-3; TRBD1 agrees at 9 bases. The CDR3 has 15 amino acids. In germline, CDR1 is ENHRY, CDR2 SYGVKD. The J segment lost 4 bases and the V segment lost 5 bases, leaving 6 bases of the junction unmatched. CDR3 region: CAISTGTGFGNTIYF. In DNA form, the CDR3 reads TGTGCCATCAGTACCGGGACAGGGTTCGGAAACACCATATATTTT.

V is TRBV5-1 and J is TRBJ1-4; D is undetermined. This CDR3 contains 11 residues. Per germline, CDR1 SGHRS and CDR2 YFSETQ. V was cut by 3 bases and J by 14 bases, with 11 bases left in between. The CDR3, as DNA: TGCGCCAGCAGCTCAGACATCGGGCTGTTTTTT. Amino acid sequence: CASSSDIGLFF.

The gene calls are TRBV6-5 and TRBJ1-6; no reliable D call. The V gene's germline CDR1 is MNHEY and CDR2 SVGAGI. Trimming took 0 bases from V and 9 from J, leaving 9 bases between them. This CDR3 has 14 residues. CDR3 protein: CASSYSMRFSPLHF. CDR3 sequence (DNA): TGTGCCAGCAGTTACTCGATGAGATTTTCACCCCTCCACTTT.

The V gene is TRBV14, the J gene TRBJ1-2; 7 bases agree with TRBD1. V trimming: 1 base; J trimming: 2 bases; junction bases outside the gene matches: 1. The germline CDR1 and CDR2 sequences are SGHDN and FVKESK. This CDR3 has 14 amino acids. CDR3 sequence reads: CASSQVRGNYGYTF. The CDR3 DNA sequence: TGTGCCAGCAGCCAAGTCAGGGGGAACTATGGCTACACCTTC.

The chain combines TRBV19 with TRBJ1-2; TRBD1 aligns across 8 bases. V was pared by 5 bases and J by 0 bases, with 5 bases of the junction left unmatched. Germline CDR1 and CDR2: LNHDA and SQIVND (reference sequence). The CDR3 loop spans 15 amino acids. CDR3 DNA: TGTGCCAGTAGTGGACAGGGAGAAGCTAACTATGGCTACACCTTC. Its translation: CASSGQGEANYGYTF.

The rearrangement links TRBV11-2 to TRBJ2-3; 13 positions agree with TRBD2. Trimming removed 4 bases from V and 5 bases from J; junction bases left unmatched: 12. The CDR3 spans 18 residues. Germline CDR1 reads SGHAT; CDR2 reads FQNNGV. The CDR3 DNA sequence: TGTGCCAGCAGCTGGGGGACTAGCGGGACGGGACGGGGAGATACGCAGTATTTT. Protein product: CASSWGTSGTGRGDTQYF.

This clone was seen once. The chain carries TRBV5-1 and TRBJ1-3; no reliable D call. The germline V gene has CDR1 SGHRS and CDR2 YFSETQ. The CDR3 covers 13 residues. V dropped 4 bases and J dropped 4 bases, with 9 bases sitting between them. CDR3 amino acids: CASSGPRGNTIYF. CDR3 nucleotides: TGCGCCAGCAGCGGGCCCCGAGGAAACACCATATATTTT.

The chain employs TRBV7-9 and TRBJ2-1; D is perhaps TRBD1 (6 bases). V lost 5 bases, J lost 5 bases, and 16 bases lay in between. Germline V gene sequence: CDR1 SEHNR, CDR2 FQNEAQ (reference sequence). CDR3 length equals 15 residues. The CDR3 DNA is TGTGCCAGCAGCCCAAATACAGGGCTCAACAATGAGCAGTTCTTC. This encodes CASSPNTGLNNEQFF.

The V and J genes are TRBV30 and TRBJ2-5, with TRBD2 identical over 7 bases. The CDR3 sequence is 14 residues long. Germline loops: CDR1 GTSNPN, CDR2 SVGIG (reference sequence). Losses at the gene ends were 0 bases for V and 4 bases for J; bases not matched to a gene: 5. The DNA for the CDR3 is TGTGCCTGGAGTGTAGGCGGCGGGAGAGAGACCCAGTACTTC. It yields the protein CAWSVGGGRETQYF. Using reference TRBV30 and TRBJ2-5 for the parts outside the CDR3, the full variable domain is SQTIHQWPATLVQPVGSPLSLECTVEGTSNPNLYWYRQAAGRGLQLLFYSVGIGQISSEVPQNLSASRPQDRQFILSSKKLLLSDSGFYLCAWSVGGGRETQYFGPGTRLLVL.

V and J are TRBV7-6 and TRBJ2-7, with 7 nucleotides matching TRBD1. CDR3 length: 14 residues. Germline-derived CDR1 and CDR2 are SGHVS and FNYEAQ. Trimming cost V 1 base and J 3 bases; bases outside gene matches: 3. The CDR3 here is CASSLDPGGYEQYF. CDR3 coding DNA: TGTGCCAGCAGCTTAGATCCAGGGGGCTACGAGCAGTACTTC. The full variable domain, its missing parts supplied by reference TRBV7-6 and TRBJ2-7, is GAGVSQSPRYKVTKRGQDVALRCDPISGHVSLYWYRQALGQGPEFLTYFNYEAQQDKSGLPNDRFSAERPEGSISTLTIQRTEQRDSAMYRCASSLDPGGYEQYFGPGTRLTVT.

This chain links TRBV19 with TRBJ1-6; D not resolved. V lost 6 bases, J lost 11 bases, and 11 bases lay in between. The germline CDR1 and CDR2 sequences are LNHDA and SQIVND (reference sequence). The CDR3 loop spans 12 amino acids. The CDR3 loop reads CASSRFDAPLHF. The CDR3, as DNA: TGTGCCAGTAGCCGATTCGACGCACCCCTCCACTTT.